The 18 T cell receptor beta chains below were found in one sample sequenced in a study of shared clonotypes between healthy human individuals. The assay was immunoSEQ multiplex PCR, and TCRdb's table has in-frame clones only and misses some. The data hold over 2 million clones, with 85% to 95% observed a single time. Material: naive CD4+ T cells sorted from blood. Specified subset: CD45RA+ positively selected. Receptor source: a man between 18 and 35 years old in good health.

This clone was detected once. The chain combines TRBV19 with TRBJ2-3; 10 nucleotides line up with TRBD1. The CDR3 runs 14 residues. CDR1 is LNHDA, CDR2 SQIVND, per germline (reference sequence). V was pared by 5 bases and J by 4 bases, with 3 bases of the junction left unmatched. The CDR3 bases are TGTGCCAGTAGTCCAGGACAGGGGGCAGATACGCAGTATTTT. This encodes CASSPGQGADTQYF. The variable domain in full, completed from reference TRBV19 and TRBJ2-3, reads DGGITQSPKYLFRKEGQNVTLSCEQNLNHDAMYWYRQDPGQGLRLIYYSQIVNDFQKGDIAEGYSVSREKKESFPLTVTSAQKNPTAFYLCASSPGQGADTQYFGPGTRLTVL.

J is TRBJ1-2 and V is TRBV19; the D gene is possibly TRBD1 (6 bases). Trimming removed 5 bases from V and 0 bases from J, with 16 bases in between. The germline V gene has CDR1 LNHDA and CDR2 SQIVND (reference sequence). This CDR3 spans 16 amino acids. The CDR3 protein is CASSHQSTGTNYGYTF. The CDR3 region has the DNA TGTGCCAGTAGTCATCAATCAACAGGGACTAACTATGGCTACACCTTC.

About this clone itself: Its ends do not fully match the called genes, so a read error is possible. This chain links TRBV25-1 with TRBJ2-7; D ambiguous. CDR3 length equals 14 residues. Germline V gene data show CDR1 as MGHDK and CDR2 as SYGVNS. The CDR3 loop is CVSSEYRLACEQYF. CDR3 in DNA: TGTGTCAGCAGTGAATATCGGCTGGCCTGCGAGCAGTACTTC.

The chain joins TRBV19 to TRBJ1-2; 9 nucleotides agree with TRBD1. This CDR3 has 15 amino acids. The V gene end was trimmed by 1 base and the J gene end by 7 bases; junction bases not matched to a gene: 7. CDR1 LNHDA and CDR2 SQIVND come from the germline V gene (reference sequence). The CDR3 DNA sequence: TGTGCCAGTAGTATAGGCATACAGGGGGCATTTGGCTACACCTTC. Translated, it gives CASSIGIQGAFGYTF.

This clone has a single count. CDR3 nucleotide sequence: TGTGCCAGCAGTGTCCCCGGCAGGGGTTACACCGGGGAGCTGTTTTTT. Protein sequence: CASSVPGRGYTGELFF. This sequence joins TRBV5-4 and TRBJ2-2; maybe TRBD1 (6 bases). Trimming stripped 5 bases from V and 3 bases from J, with 17 bases between. CDR1 is SGHNT, CDR2 YYREEE, per germline (reference sequence). This CDR3 region has 16 residues. The whole variable domain, remainder taken from reference TRBV5-4 and TRBJ2-2, is ETGVTQSPTHLIKTRGQQVTLRCSSQSGHNTVSWYQQALGQGPQFIFQYYREEENGRGNFPPRFSGLQFPNYSSELNVNALELDDSALYLCASSVPGRGYTGELFFGEGSRLTVL.

The CDR3 coding sequence is TGTGCCAGCAGCTCCTTCCATGGTGAAGCTTTCTTT. It translates to CASSSFHGEAFF. The chain carries TRBV11-3 and TRBJ1-1, with D unresolved. This CDR3 is built from 12 residues. Trimming removed 4 bases at V and 7 bases at J, with 10 bases between. The germline CDR1 and CDR2 sequences are SGHNT and YENEEA.

This clone has a single count. The same CDR3 also results from other DNA sequences found in this sample. This chain joins TRBV4-1 and TRBJ2-1; D is uncertain. The germline V gene has CDR1 MGHRA and CDR2 YSYEKL. The CDR3 spans 13 residues. V was pared by 0 bases and J by 4 bases, with 4 bases between. The CDR3 sequence is CASSQDPYNEQFF. The CDR3 bases are TGCGCCAGCAGCCAAGATCCGTACAATGAGCAGTTCTTC.

Worth noting for this clone: The junction does not match germline at one end; this may be a read error. The rearrangement uses TRBV7-7 and TRBJ2-5, with TRBD2 matching 13 bases. Germline V CDR1 and CDR2: SSHAT, FNYEAQ (reference sequence). The CDR3 extends over 16 amino acids. The CDR3 reads CASSPTSGGKGETQYF. CDR3 coding DNA: TGTGCTAGCAGCCCGACTAGCGGGGGGAAGGGGGAGACCCAGTACTTC.

The J gene is TRBJ2-6, the V gene TRBV30; D remains unclear. There are 16 residues in the CDR3. Germline CDR1 reads GTSNPN; CDR2 reads SVGIG (reference sequence). V was pared by 3 bases and J by 0 bases, with 12 bases between. CDR3 residues: CAWRVGEYSGANVLTF. The CDR3 nucleotides read TGTGCCTGGAGAGTCGGAGAATACTCTGGGGCCAACGTCCTGACTTTC.

The count of this clone is one. The chain links TRBV30 to TRBJ2-7; no clear D gene. CDR3 length: 12 residues. CDR1 and CDR2 from the germline V gene are GTSNPN and SVGIG (reference sequence). V was shortened by 4 bases and J by 6 bases, with 13 bases between the two germline ends. CDR3 in amino acids: CAWKGVVSEQYF. CDR3 nucleotides: TGTGCCTGGAAGGGTGTAGTCAGCGAGCAGTACTTC.

J is TRBJ2-7 and V is TRBV2; D remains unclear. Germline values: CDR1 SNHLY, CDR2 FYNNEI. Trimming left V 3 bases short and J 4 bases short, with 13 bases between. The CDR3 has 14 residues. CDR3: CASSDRHSKYEQYF. CDR3 sequence (DNA): TGTGCCAGCAGTGATCGGCACAGTAAATACGAGCAGTACTTC.

In the case of this clone: This specimen includes other DNA sequences encoding the same CDR3. The V gene is TRBV5-1, the J gene TRBJ1-4; the match to TRBD1 covers 7 bases. After removal of 0 bases from V and 4 bases from J, the junction contained 3 bases not matched to a gene. Germline loops: CDR1 SGHRS, CDR2 YFSETQ. The CDR3 loop spans 15 amino acids. The CDR3 is CASSLAGTDNEKLFF. The DNA for the CDR3 is TGCGCCAGCAGCTTGGCCGGGACAGATAATGAAAAACTGTTTTTT.

The genes are TRBV4-1 and TRBJ2-1, with D unresolved. Per germline, CDR1 MGHRA and CDR2 YSYEKL. This CDR3 has 13 amino acids. Trimming took off 3 bases at V and 7 bases at J, with 10 bases between the two ends. For the CDR3, the DNA is TGCGCCAGCAGCCAGCCAGCCGCGAATGAGCAGTTCTTC. This translates into CASSQPAANEQFF.

The rearrangement joins TRBV30 to TRBJ2-7; D might be TRBD2 (5 bases). V was trimmed by 3 bases and J by 0 bases, leaving 15 bases between them. This CDR3 comprises 15 residues. The germline V gene encodes CDR1 GTSNPN and CDR2 SVGIG (reference sequence). The CDR3 is CAWRVGGYSSYEQYF. CDR3 nucleotides: TGTGCCTGGAGGGTTGGCGGGTATAGCTCCTACGAGCAGTACTTC.

The chain couples TRBV2 to TRBJ2-1; the D call may be TRBD1 or TRBD2 (5 bases each). The CDR3 has 11 residues. Trimming stripped 4 bases from V and 10 bases from J, with 8 bases between. Germline loops: CDR1 SNHLY, CDR2 FYNNEI. In DNA, the CDR3 is TGTGCCAGCAGTGGCTGGGGGGAGCAGTTCTTC. This gives the protein CASSGWGEQFF.

This chain links TRBV28 with TRBJ2-2, with D possibly matching TRBD1 (6 bases). CDR1 and CDR2 from the germline V gene are MDHEN and SYDVKM. The CDR3 extends over 12 amino acids. Trimming shortened V by 4 bases and J by 12 bases, and 12 bases separated the two germline ends. The chain's CDR3 is CASSSGAGKLFF. The CDR3, as DNA: TGTGCCAGCAGTTCAGGGGCAGGGAAGCTGTTTTTT.

This chain uses TRBV7-9 with TRBJ2-7, with D maybe TRBD2 (6 bases). The CDR3 loop spans 16 amino acids. The ends were cut back, 3 bases at V and 0 bases at J, with 15 bases in the middle. The germline V gene has CDR1 SEHNR and CDR2 FQNEAQ (reference sequence). As DNA, the CDR3 is TGTGCCAGCAGCTTCGGCGGGGCCCGAAGCTCCTACGAGCAGTACTTC. Translating gives CASSFGGARSSYEQYF. The variable domain in full, completed from reference TRBV7-9 and TRBJ2-7, reads DTGVSQNPRHKITKRGQNVTFRCDPISEHNRLYWYRQTLGQGPEFLTYFQNEAQLEKSRLLSDRFSAERPKGSFSTLEIQRTEQGDSAMYLCASSFGGARSSYEQYFGPGTRLTVT.

This clone appeared once. This chain uses TRBV30 with TRBJ2-6; D tentatively fits TRBD1 or TRBD2 (5 bases each). V dropped 6 bases and J dropped 4 bases, with 16 bases sitting between them. In germline, CDR1 is GTSNPN, CDR2 SVGIG (reference sequence). The CDR3 extends over 15 amino acids. The CDR3 here is CACAGGGIGANVLTF. CDR3 bases: TGTGCCTGCGCCGGTGGGGGAATCGGGGCCAACGTCCTGACTTTC. The complete variable domain, with remaining parts taken from reference TRBV30 and TRBJ2-6, reads SQTIHQWPATLVQPVGSPLSLECTVEGTSNPNLYWYRQAAGRGLQLLFYSVGIGQISSEVPQNLSASRPQDRQFILSSKKLLLSDSGFYLCACAGGGIGANVLTFGAGSRLTVL.